Following are 9 T cell receptor beta chains from one sample sequenced in a study of chemoradiotherapy in HPV16-positive cancers. Assay used: immunoSEQ multiplex PCR; TCRdb lists only in-frame clones, some missing. The sample contains fewer than 40,000 clones, around 76% of which appear only once. Sequenced here: blood, sampled from a patient who underwent chemoradiotherapy. Receptors were obtained from a human donor with HPV-associated anogenital cancer.

V gene TRBV5-6 combines with J gene TRBJ1-2; 7 nucleotides align to TRBD1. The germline V gene has CDR1 SGHDT and CDR2 YYEEEE. The CDR3 covers 14 residues. Trimming cost V 4 bases and J 4 bases; bases outside gene matches: 7. DNA for the CDR3: TGTGCCAGCAGCGGTGACAGGGCCCTCTATGGCTACACCTTC. Encoded protein: CASSGDRALYGYTF.

This clone is a singleton in its sample. The rearrangement links TRBV7-6 to TRBJ1-1, with TRBD1 matching 7 bases. The CDR3 runs 15 residues. Germline-derived CDR1 and CDR2 are SGHVS and FNYEAQ. J gave up 1 base and V 5 bases, and 7 bases lay outside the gene matches. The CDR3 DNA reads TGTGCCAGCAGCAAAGACAGGGCGGCGAACACTGAAGCTTTCTTT. It yields the protein CASSKDRAANTEAFF.

This chain joins TRBV7-7 and TRBJ2-3; D uncertain. Trimming cost V 2 bases and J 1 base, with 4 bases left between them. This CDR3 is built from 13 residues. CDR1 SSHAT and CDR2 FNYEAQ come from the germline V gene (reference sequence). DNA of the CDR3: TGTGCCAGCAGCTTATCGGGCACAGATACGCAGTATTTT. Translated, it gives CASSLSGTDTQYF.

This chain connects TRBV2 to TRBJ1-2; D unresolved. The germline V and J ends were trimmed by 4 bases and 0 bases, with 3 bases remaining between them. The CDR3 contains 12 residues. Per the germline V gene, CDR1 is SNHLY and CDR2 is FYNNEI. CDR3 protein: CASSASNYGYTF. As DNA, the CDR3 is TGTGCCAGCAGTGCATCTAACTATGGCTACACCTTC.

The chain is built from TRBV7-2 and TRBJ1-2; D is undetermined. The CDR3 contains 12 residues. Germline V gives CDR1 SGHTA, CDR2 FQGNSA. V shed 10 bases and J shed 3 bases, with 12 bases lying between them. DNA of the CDR3: TGTGCCACCTGGACTTCTCACTATGGCTACACCTTC. It specifies CATWTSHYGYTF.

This clone was seen more than once but under ten times. The chain links TRBV18 to TRBJ2-7; TRBD1 matches 9 bases. In germline, CDR1 is KGHSH, CDR2 LQKENI. Trimming cost V 8 bases and J 4 bases; bases outside gene matches: 9. There are 14 residues in the CDR3. The CDR3 DNA reads as TGTGCCAGCACAGAAGGACAGGGGACTTACGAGCAGTACTTC. Its protein is CASTEGQGTYEQYF.

CDR3 coding DNA: TGTGCCAGCAGTCGGGCCGGGACAGACTACAATGAGCAGTTCTTC. This codes for CASSRAGTDYNEQFF. The chain combines TRBV6-4 with TRBJ2-1; the match to TRBD1 covers 7 bases. With 5 bases clipped from V and 3 bases from J, the junction kept 7 bases outside the gene matches. Germline-derived CDR1 and CDR2 are MRHNA and SNTAGT. This CDR3 contains 15 residues.

This chain connects TRBV7-3 to TRBJ2-3; a possible D gene is TRBD2 (6 bases). This CDR3 has 15 amino acids. With 0 bases removed from V and 2 bases from J, the gap between germline ends came to 9 bases. CDR1 and CDR2 from the germline V gene are SGHTA and FQGTGA. CDR3 coding DNA: TGTGCCAGCAGCTTAACGCGGGGAGACACAGATACGCAGTATTTT. It is translated as CASSLTRGDTDTQYF. The variable domain in full, completed from reference TRBV7-3 and TRBJ2-3, reads GAGVSQTPSNKVTEKGKYVELRCDPISGHTALYWYRQSLGQGPEFLIYFQGTGAADDSGLPNDRFFAVRPEGSVSTLKIQRTERGDSAVYLCASSLTRGDTDTQYFGPGTRLTVL.

The rearrangement joins TRBV9 to TRBJ2-3; possibly TRBD1 or TRBD2 for D (5 bases each). The germline V gene encodes CDR1 SGDLS and CDR2 YYNGEE. Trimming took 0 bases from V and 3 from J, leaving 14 bases between them. The CDR3 has 16 amino acids. The chain's CDR3 is CASSVGSSGGTDTQYF. For the CDR3, the DNA is TGTGCCAGCAGCGTAGGAAGTAGTGGGGGAACAGATACGCAGTATTTT.